This TCR beta chain came from a study of CD8+CD57+ T cells in acquired aplastic anemia. Turning to the study itself: 3.2 ug was the average amount of DNA from sorted CD4+ and CD8+ cells. For CD4+ cells, healthy donors had an average of roughly 11 million reads. Study-level results: For CD8+ Simpson's diversity, patients and controls showed no significant difference.

Losses at the gene ends were 1 base for V and 5 bases for J; bases not matched to a gene: 16. The CDR3 consists of 17 residues. Germline values: CDR1 DFQATT, CDR2 SNEGSKA (reference sequence). Profiles of TCR beta VDJ and CDR3 were generated from a genomic DNA template. TCRdb ran MiXCR on the reads and lists one entry per CDR3 protein. The sample lists about 130,000 distinct CDR3 sequences, more than 35% occurring once. This clonotype was counted at least ten times. Its antigen is not known. The J gene is TRBJ1-2, the V gene TRBV20-1; 7 positions agree with TRBD1. Source material: sorted CD4+, CD8+, or CD8+CD57+ T cells (not recorded which) from PBMCs. The clonotype originates from a human donor in good health, serving as a control. This CDR3 reads CSARAVGQAELGYGYTF. CDR3 sequence (DNA): TGCAGTGCTAGAGCCGTTGGACAGGCTGAATTGGGGTATGGCTACACCTTC.